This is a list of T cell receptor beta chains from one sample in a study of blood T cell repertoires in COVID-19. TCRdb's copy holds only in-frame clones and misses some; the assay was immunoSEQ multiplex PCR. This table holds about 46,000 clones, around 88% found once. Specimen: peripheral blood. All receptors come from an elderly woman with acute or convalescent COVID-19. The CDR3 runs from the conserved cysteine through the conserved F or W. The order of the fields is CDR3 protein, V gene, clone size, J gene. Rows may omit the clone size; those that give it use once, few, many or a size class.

cdr3_aa: CASSEQALQYF
v_call: TRBV2
clone_size: -
j_call: TRBJ2-4

cdr3_aa: CASSQGSGGGGYTF
v_call: TRBV4-2
clone_size: -
j_call: TRBJ1-2

cdr3_aa: CASSEWDRPWDNEQFF
v_call: TRBV2
clone_size: -
j_call: TRBJ2-1

cdr3_aa: CASSQGQGREAFF
v_call: TRBV3-1/TRBV3-2
clone_size: -
j_call: TRBJ1-1

cdr3_aa: CASSGAGGPTGELFF
v_call: TRBV10-2
clone_size: -
j_call: TRBJ2-2

cdr3_aa: CASGHTNSPLHF
v_call: TRBV19
clone_size: once
j_call: TRBJ1-6

cdr3_aa: CASSIGERGGFGRRDTQYF
v_call: TRBV19
clone_size: -
j_call: TRBJ2-3

cdr3_aa: CAISDLLGQGTEAFF
v_call: TRBV10-3
clone_size: once
j_call: TRBJ1-1

cdr3_aa: CASSLSPGDRGYGYTF
v_call: TRBV27
clone_size: -
j_call: TRBJ1-2

cdr3_aa: CASSWGGGQGDSPLHF
v_call: TRBV5-1
clone_size: once
j_call: TRBJ1-6

cdr3_aa: CASSQDEQGFPYEQYF
v_call: TRBV3-1/TRBV3-2
clone_size: -
j_call: TRBJ2-7

cdr3_aa: CASSYGRQGVNEQFF
v_call: TRBV6-5
clone_size: once
j_call: TRBJ2-1

cdr3_aa: CASSSHQNNYGYTF
v_call: TRBV5-1
clone_size: -
j_call: TRBJ1-2

cdr3_aa: CASSMRTGRTDTQYF
v_call: TRBV27
clone_size: -
j_call: TRBJ2-3

cdr3_aa: CASSFNAQGMGETQYF
v_call: TRBV7-2
clone_size: -
j_call: TRBJ2-5

cdr3_aa: CATSERTGKGYTF
v_call: TRBV24-1
clone_size: few
j_call: TRBJ1-2

cdr3_aa: CASSQTGTVQYF
v_call: TRBV3-1/TRBV3-2
clone_size: -
j_call: TRBJ2-3

cdr3_aa: CASSLSRGLAGGVVYEQYF
v_call: TRBV7-6
clone_size: -
j_call: TRBJ2-7

cdr3_aa: CASTRQSTDTQYF
v_call: TRBV27
clone_size: -
j_call: TRBJ2-3

cdr3_aa: CASITRNTGTEAFF
v_call: TRBV6-6
clone_size: -
j_call: TRBJ1-1

cdr3_aa: CASSFTIGRGATYEQYF
v_call: TRBV5-1
clone_size: -
j_call: TRBJ2-7

cdr3_aa: CANSRQGLGETQYF
v_call: TRBV7-2
clone_size: once
j_call: TRBJ2-5

cdr3_aa: CASSVVASSGNTIYF
v_call: TRBV9
clone_size: few
j_call: TRBJ1-3

cdr3_aa: CASSSGGDSGNTIYF
v_call: TRBV27
clone_size: -
j_call: TRBJ1-3